The rows below give T cell receptor beta chains drawn from one sample of a study of shared clonotypes between healthy human individuals. Some clones are missing from TCRdb's copy, which holds only in-frame ones; the method was immunoSEQ multiplex PCR. Of fewer than 850,000 clones listed, roughly 78% are singletons. The sequenced sample was memory CD4+ T cells sorted from blood. The receptors shown here come from a woman in her twenties or thirties in good health. The CDR3 runs from the conserved cysteine through the conserved F or W. A D gene is named only where the DNA matches it firmly. Expanded clones are given a class, and other clones once, few, many or no size at all.

abundance	v_gene	d_gene	j_gene	CDR3nt	CDR3aa
many	TRBV27	NA	TRBJ2-7	TGTGCCAGCAGTCCGGCGGCGACTAATTCCTACGAGCAGTACTTC	CASSPAATNSYEQYF
NA	TRBV9	NA	TRBJ2-1	TGTGCCAGCAGCCCCTCCCCCCCAAGCTGGGGCGGGACCTCCTACAATGAGCAGTTCTTC	CASSPSPPSWGGTSYNEQFF
NA	TRBV5-1	TRBD2	TRBJ2-3	TGCGCCAGCAGCGGACTAGCGGGAGATACGCAGTATTTT	CASSGLAGDTQYF
NA	TRBV15	NA	TRBJ2-2	TGTGCCACCAGCAGAGTAAGGACTACGAACACCGGGGAGCTGTTTTTT	CATSRVRTTNTGELFF
NA	TRBV7-9	NA	TRBJ1-2	TGTGCCAGCAGCACCAGAGGGGGTGGGCAGAATGGCTACACCTTC	CASSTRGGGQNGYTF
NA	TRBV7-9	NA	TRBJ1-4	TGTGCCAGCAGCGTAGGGATATCTAATGAAAAACTGTTTTTT	CASSVGISNEKLFF
NA	TRBV5-1	NA	TRBJ2-7	TGCGCCAGCAGCTTGGGGTCGGACGAGCAGTACTTC	CASSLGSDEQYF
few	TRBV27	TRBD1	TRBJ2-6	TGTGCCAGCAGGAGCACAGGGGCTGGGGCCAACGTCCTGACTTTC	CASRSTGAGANVLTF
once	TRBV5-1	TRBD1	TRBJ2-3	TGCGCCAGCAGCTTGACAGGGGTGGGCACAGATACGCAGTATTTT	CASSLTGVGTDTQYF
NA	TRBV4-2	NA	TRBJ2-4	TGTGCCAGCAGCCAAGTCGACAGAACTAAAAACATTCAGTACTTC	CASSQVDRTKNIQYF
NA	TRBV6-1	TRBD1	TRBJ2-7	TGTGCCAGCACCCCCTACTCGGGACAGGGGTACGAGCAGTACTTC	CASTPYSGQGYEQYF
NA	TRBV15	TRBD2	TRBJ2-2	TGTGCCACCAGCATTAGCGGGAGAGGCGGCGGGGAGCTGTTTTTT	CATSISGRGGGELFF
few	TRBV25-1	NA	TRBJ2-2	TGTGCCAGCAGAGGAGGCACCGGGGAGCTGTTTTTT	CASRGGTGELFF
NA	TRBV5-4	NA	TRBJ1-2	TGTGCCAGCAGCATATCGACAGGAGGCTATGGCTACACCTTC	CASSISTGGYGYTF
NA	TRBV28	NA	TRBJ2-2	TGTGCCAGCAGTTTTCATACTAGCTATATCGGGGAGCTGTTTTTT	CASSFHTSYIGELFF
NA	TRBV7-2	TRBD2	TRBJ2-2	TGTGCCAGCAGCTGGACTAGTCCCATGACCACCGGGGAGCTGTTTTTT	CASSWTSPMTTGELFF
NA	TRBV27	NA	TRBJ1-4	TGTGCCAGCAGTTTCAGGGAAAATGAAAAACTGTTTTTT	CASSFRENEKLFF
NA	TRBV7-9	NA	TRBJ1-3	TGTGCCAGCAGCGGAGACTGGAACTCTGGAAACACCATATATTTT	CASSGDWNSGNTIYF
NA	TRBV5-4	TRBD1	TRBJ2-7	TGTGCCAGCAGCCGGACAGGGGGTGAGCAGTACTTC	CASSRTGGEQYF
once	TRBV7-2	NA	TRBJ1-2	TGTGCCAGCAGCTTAGCGGCCACCGAGCGGGGCTACACCTTC	CASSLAATERGYTF
many	TRBV5-1	TRBD1	TRBJ2-7	TGCGCCAGCAGCGATCGGACAGGCAGCTCCTACGAGCAGTACTTC	CASSDRTGSSYEQYF
NA	TRBV10-3	TRBD1	TRBJ2-5	TGTGCCATCTCCGGGACAGGCATCAGGGAGACCCAGTACTTC	CAISGTGIRETQYF
few	TRBV5-1	NA	TRBJ2-5	TGCGCCAGCAGCTTCGAATCCCAGTCGGAGACCCAGTACTTC	CASSFESQSETQYF
NA	TRBV30	NA	TRBJ2-7	TGTGCCTGGAGTGTGTGGTACGAGCAGTACTTC	CAWSVWYEQYF
NA	TRBV28	NA	TRBJ1-3	TGTGCCAGCAGCCTCCATTTTACAGGGGGAAACACCATATATTTT	CASSLHFTGGNTIYF
few	TRBV18	NA	TRBJ2-7	TGTGCCAGCTCACCCGGGATCTACGAGCAGTACTTC	CASSPGIYEQYF
NA	TRBV11-3	NA	TRBJ2-3	TGTGCCAGCAGCCCCGGGCGGACCTGGGGGGCTGGTCGAGGCACAGATACGCAGTATTTT	CASSPGRTWGAGRGTDTQYF
NA	TRBV6-5	TRBD1	TRBJ1-3	TGTGCCAGCGGGGACAGGAGGCTCTCTGGAAACACCATATATTTT	CASGDRRLSGNTIYF
NA	TRBV20-1	TRBD1	TRBJ1-2	TGCAGTGCTCCCCGGGACAGGGATCTCCACTTC	CSAPRDRDLHF
NA	TRBV7-6	TRBD1	TRBJ1-4	TGTGCCAGCAGCTCAGCGACAGGGAGGACGACTAATGAAAAACTGTTTTTT	CASSSATGRTTNEKLFF
few	TRBV29-1	TRBD1	TRBJ1-5	TGCAGCGTCCTGGGACAGGGAGGACAGCCCCAGCATTTT	CSVLGQGGQPQHF
few	TRBV5-1	NA	TRBJ2-7	TGCGCCAGCAGCACGGGGTTTTCCGCCGTGCAGTACTTC	CASSTGFSAVQYF
NA	TRBV28	NA	TRBJ1-4	TGTGCCAGCAGAACGGCCCAAAATGAAAAACTGTTTTTT	CASRTAQNEKLFF
NA	TRBV11-3	NA	TRBJ1-4	TGTGCCAGCAGTCGGAGAGAAAAACTGTTTTTT	CASSRREKLFF
NA	TRBV7-2	NA	TRBJ1-2	TGTGCCAGCAGCCCCCAGGGGCAGAACTATGGCTACACCTTC	CASSPQGQNYGYTF
NA	TRBV25-1	NA	TRBJ2-2	TGTGCCAGCAGCGCGATAAACACCGGGGAGCTGTTTTTT	CASSAINTGELFF
few	TRBV18	NA	TRBJ2-7	TGTGCCAGCTCACAGGGTGGAGACAAGCTCTACGAGCAGTACTTC	CASSQGGDKLYEQYF
once	TRBV5-4	NA	TRBJ1-3	TGTGCCAGCAGCTTGAGTTTAAGGACCACTTTTTCTGGAAACACCATATATTTT	CASSLSLRTTFSGNTIYF
NA	TRBV7-6	NA	TRBJ2-3	TGTGCCAGCAGCTTACAGGGGGGCAGTCAGGGAGATACGCAGTATTTT	CASSLQGGSQGDTQYF
few	TRBV19	TRBD1	TRBJ1-5	TGTGCCAGTAGTATGGGACAGGGGGCGACTCAGCCCCAGCATTTT	CASSMGQGATQPQHF
NA	TRBV19	NA	TRBJ2-1	TGTGCCAGTAGGATAGCTGGGCGGGCCCCAAACAATGAGCAGTTCTTC	CASRIAGRAPNNEQFF
NA	TRBV5-1	TRBD2	TRBJ2-2	TGCGCCAGCAGCTTGTACGGCGGGAGGGCCGGCGGGGAGCTGTTTTTT	CASSLYGGRAGGELFF
NA	TRBV6-6	NA	TRBJ1-4	TGTGCCAGCAGTTACTCGACAGGCCTTAATGAAAAACTGTTTTTT	CASSYSTGLNEKLFF
NA	TRBV18	NA	TRBJ1-1	TGTGCCAGCTCACCCTCGGCGGCTATGAACACTGAAGCTTTCTTT	CASSPSAAMNTEAFF
NA	TRBV6-1	NA	TRBJ2-5	TGTGCCAGCAGTGAAGTAGGGAAACGGGAGACCCAGTACTTC	CASSEVGKRETQYF
NA	TRBV19	NA	TRBJ1-1	TGTGCCAGTAGACCCCCGCGGACAGTGAACACTGAAGCTTTCTTT	CASRPPRTVNTEAFF
once	TRBV5-4	TRBD2	TRBJ2-3	TGTGCCAGCAGCTTATTGAGACTAGCGGATATGACAGATACGCAGTATTTT	CASSLLRLADMTDTQYF
NA	TRBV6-1	NA	TRBJ2-7	TGTGCCAGCAGTGCCCGATCGGACGGGGAGCAGTACTTC	CASSARSDGEQYF
few	TRBV19	NA	TRBJ2-5	TGTGCCAGTAAGGAGTCGGGGTCTATAGAGACCCAGTACTTC	CASKESGSIETQYF
many	TRBV10-2	NA	TRBJ1-5	TGCGCCAGTGGGACGGGCAATCAGCCCCAGCATTTT	CASGTGNQPQHF
NA	TRBV28	TRBD2	TRBJ2-7	TGTGCCAGCAGTTCAAGACTAGCGGGAGCCTACGAGCAGTACTTC	CASSSRLAGAYEQYF
NA	TRBV5-4	TRBD1	TRBJ1-3	TGTGCCAGCAGCTTACAGGGGGCTCACGGAAACACCATATATTTT	CASSLQGAHGNTIYF
NA	TRBV6-5	NA	TRBJ2-7	TGTGCCAGCAGTGACTCTCCAGGCCAGTACTTC	CASSDSPGQYF